Shown below are 5 T cell receptor beta chains from a single sample sequenced in a study of blood T cells in healthy people across ages. PCR was performed a second time for about 7 to 11 cycles using a sample-barcoded 5' primer and a J-beta primer mix. TCRdb processed the 5' RACE reads anew with MiXCR; each CDR3 protein has one entry. The sample has 550,000 to 800,000 distinct CDR3 sequences, less than 40% seen once; the top ten hold approximately 15%. The sequencing input was blood. The receptor set was obtained from a woman of 80 years or more in good health.

This clonotype has ten or more counts. V is TRBV5-1 and J is TRBJ2-6, with TRBD1 identical over 9 bases. The CDR3 is made up of 16 amino acids. The V gene's germline CDR1 is SGHRS and CDR2 YFSETQ. Losses at the gene ends were 4 bases for V and 3 bases for J; bases not matched to a gene: 5. CDR3 sequence reads: CASSEDRGGGANVLTF. The DNA of the CDR3 is TGCGCCAGCAGCGAGGACAGGGGCGGTGGGGCCAACGTCCTGACTTTC.

The gene calls are TRBV5-1 and TRBJ2-7, with D possibly TRBD2 on 5 matching bases. The J call may not be correct, given that the DNA end is closer to TRBJ2-5. The CDR3 spans 15 residues. The germline V gene has CDR1 SGHRS and CDR2 YFSETQ. CDR3 region: CASSFDGDPRETQYF. Written as DNA, the CDR3 is TGCGCCAGCAGCTTCGACGGGGATCCTCGAGAGACCCAGTACTTC.

In this sample, this clonotype turned up many times. V gene TRBV7-3 combines with J gene TRBJ2-1; the match to TRBD1 covers 9 bases. Germline lookup yields CDR1 SGHTA and CDR2 FQGTGA. The CDR3 runs to 16 residues. J gave up 6 bases and V 3 bases, and 9 bases lay outside the gene matches. CDR3 region: CASSLSAGQGPNEQFF. CDR3 bases: TGTGCCAGCAGCTTGTCTGCGGGACAGGGTCCCAATGAGCAGTTCTTC.

The V call is TRBV13, the J call TRBJ2-1; 7 bases line up with TRBD2. CDR3 length equals 16 residues. The V and J ends lost 4 bases and 1 base, in that order; junction bases with no gene match: 7. Germline V gene sequence: CDR1 PRHDT, CDR2 FYEKMQ (reference sequence). The CDR3 coding sequence is TGTGCCAGCAGCTCATTAGCGGGCCATTCCTACAATGAGCAGTTCTTC. This codes for CASSSLAGHSYNEQFF.

This clonotype came up many times. The V gene is TRBV20-1, the J gene TRBJ2-3; D gene ambiguous. The CDR3 is 14 residues long. Trimming stripped 4 bases from V and 2 bases from J, with 13 bases between. Germline CDR1 reads DFQATT; CDR2 reads SNEGSKA (reference sequence). The CDR3 coding sequence is TGCAGTGCTAACCCGACAACTATCACAGATACGCAGTATTTT. Its protein is CSANPTTITDTQYF.